This TCR beta chain originates from a study of T cells after yellow fever vaccination. Broader study findings: Compared with primary, the secondary response was weaker and peaked at day 5, not 15.

TCRdb ran MiXCR on the 5' RACE reads and lists one entry per CDR3 protein. The sample carries fewer than 650,000 distinct CDR3 sequences, roughly a fifth recorded once. The V gene lost 2 bases and the J gene lost 6 bases, with 10 bases spanning the gap. The germline CDR1 and CDR2 sequences are LGHDT and YNNKEL (reference sequence). This CDR3 contains 14 residues. In this sample, this clonotype turned up a few times. No antigen is known for it. Sample: PBMCs, taken approximately 22 days after the first yellow fever vaccination. The chain employs TRBV3-1 and TRBJ2-2; D is perhaps TRBD2 (5 bases). This sequence was found in a man between 18 and 29 years old who received the YFV17D yellow fever vaccine. DNA of the CDR3: TGTGCCAGCAGCCAAAGGGAGTCTGCCGGGGAGCTGTTTTTT. Residues: CASSQRESAGELFF.